This passage covers 8 T cell receptor beta chains from one sample sequenced in a study of identical twins (dated by TCRdb to 2016 to 2018). The method was 5' RACE. Instrument on record: Illumina HiSeq 2000. TCRdb trimmed public reads at Q25 via fastp, called clones via MiXCR and kept in-frame beta chains. Rows with one shared CDR3 protein collapse into an entry with the most common genes and DNA. In all, the sample holds just under 650,000 distinct CDR3 sequences, and roughly 7.1% of those were seen once. The ten largest account for 1.5% to 2% of the sample. Another study also made use of these data, one on yellow fever vaccine responses in identical twins.

Sequencing was carried out using PBMCs. The receptors shown here come from a young woman in good health.

The table lists this clonotype with a few counts. The chain combines TRBV28 with TRBJ2-2; 10 positions agree with TRBD2. J lost 8 bases, V lost 3 bases, and 21 bases had no gene match. The CDR3 loop spans 20 amino acids. Germline values: CDR1 MDHEN, CDR2 SYDVKM. The DNA of the CDR3 is TGTGCCAGCAGTTTTTCGCCGGGACTAGCGATTCCCGGCGTGAATGGGGAGCTGTTTTTT. This codes for CASSFSPGLAIPGVNGELFF.

The chain combines TRBV28 with TRBJ2-5; 7 bases agree with TRBD2. V lost 6 bases to trimming and J lost 5 bases; unmatched junction nucleotides: 6. There are 13 residues in the CDR3. CDR1 and CDR2 from the germline V gene are MDHEN and SYDVKM. DNA of the CDR3: TGTGCCAGCAGCCGAGGACTAGACGAGACCCAGTACTTC. This sequence encodes CASSRGLDETQYF.

This clonotype occurred many times. At one end the junction does not follow the germline gene, possibly because of a read error. V usage is TRBV5-1 and J usage is TRBJ2-2; the D is unclear. The CDR3 loop spans 12 amino acids. The V gene's germline CDR1 is SGHRS and CDR2 YFSETQ. CDR3 region: CASSLETGELFF. CDR3 nucleotide sequence: TGTGCCAGCAGCTTAGAGACCGGGGAGCTGTTTTTT.

The chain has TRBV20-1 and TRBJ2-3; 7 bases align to TRBD1. The CDR3 contains 15 residues. Germline CDR1 DFQATT, CDR2 SNEGSKA (reference sequence). Unmatched junction bases numbered 11, after V lost 6 bases and J lost 2 bases. The CDR3 DNA follows: TGCAGTGCCAATCAAGCCGGACAGGTCACAGATACGCAGTATTTT. Amino acids: CSANQAGQVTDTQYF.

This clonotype has ten or more counts. V is TRBV11-2 and J is TRBJ2-3; D remains unclear. The germline V gene encodes CDR1 SGHAT and CDR2 FQNNGV. The CDR3 is 13 amino acids. V was shortened by 1 base and J by 5 bases, with 7 bases between the two germline ends. The DNA of the CDR3 is TGTGCCAGCAGCTTAGCCCTCATAGATACGCAGTATTTT. Translating it yields CASSLALIDTQYF.

This clonotype was observed many times. The CDR3 loop reads CASSRGGYTDTQYF. CDR3 in DNA: TGTGCCAGCAGTCGGGGCGGTTACACAGATACGCAGTATTTT. The chain has TRBV28 and TRBJ2-3; D possibly matches TRBD1 or TRBD2 (5 bases each). This CDR3 has 14 residues. The V end lost 5 bases, the J end lost 2 bases, and 11 bases lay between the germline ends. Germline V gives CDR1 MDHEN, CDR2 SYDVKM.

This sequence joins TRBV20-1 and TRBJ2-7, with D unclear. From germline, CDR1 is DFQATT and CDR2 SNEGSKA (reference sequence). The CDR3 spans 13 residues. Between the trimmed V and J ends, which lost 6 bases and 4 bases, there was a span of 16 bases. CDR3 residues: CSAIPEMEYEQYF. The CDR3 DNA reads as TGCAGTGCCATCCCTGAAATGGAATACGAGCAGTACTTC.

The chain joins TRBV7-9 to TRBJ2-1, with TRBD2 matching 7 bases. The CDR3 covers 15 residues. Per germline, CDR1 SEHNR and CDR2 FQNEAQ (reference sequence). V was clipped by 2 bases and J by 9 bases; unmatched bases: 10. CDR3 amino acids: CASSLSSGPGGEQFF. CDR3 nucleotides: TGTGCCAGCAGCTTATCTAGCGGCCCTGGGGGTGAGCAGTTCTTC.